These 22 T cell receptor beta chains were sequenced from one sample in a study of chemoradiotherapy in HPV16-positive cancers. The table came from immunoSEQ multiplex PCR; TCRdb's copy has only in-frame clones and leaves some out. Found here are about 1,400 clones, approximately 90% of them singletons; the top ten hold under 4.5%. The material sequenced was tumor tissue, taken from a patient who underwent chemoradiotherapy. The receptors were gathered from a human donor with HPV-associated anogenital cancer.

The chain combines TRBV27 with TRBJ1-5; D gene unclear. Germline V CDR1 and CDR2: MNHEY, SMNVEV (reference sequence). The CDR3 length is 17 residues. V lost 2 bases and J 0 bases, leaving 14 bases between the germline ends. The CDR3 DNA sequence: TGTGCCAGCAGTTTAACGGCAGATTTCCTTAGCAATCAGCCCCAGCATTTT. It translates to CASSLTADFLSNQPQHF.

The chain recombines TRBV11-2 with TRBJ1-6, with D tentatively TRBD1 (6 bases). V lost 1 base, J lost 8 bases, and 18 bases lay in between. Germline V CDR1 and CDR2: SGHAT, FQNNGV. The CDR3 has 17 residues. The CDR3 DNA follows: TGTGCCAGCAGCTTAGTTGGCAGGGGCCGGCCGGATTCACCCCTCCACTTT. This gives the protein CASSLVGRGRPDSPLHF.

The V and J genes are TRBV5-1 and TRBJ2-5; D uncertain. Trimming removed 3 bases from V and 2 bases from J, with 17 bases in between. Germline V gene lookup returns CDR1 SGHRS and CDR2 YFSETQ. CDR3 length equals 16 residues. CDR3 bases: TGCGCCAGCAGCTCCGGGTCCTGGCTATTGCAAGAGACCCAGTACTTC. This gives the protein CASSSGSWLLQETQYF.

This rearrangement joins TRBV7-8 to TRBJ2-3, with unresolved D. The CDR3 length is 13 residues. CDR1 is SGHVS and CDR2 is FQNEAQ in the germline V gene. Trimming took off 1 base at V and 2 bases at J, with 4 bases between the two ends. The CDR3, as DNA: TGTGCCAGCAGCTTAGAGACCACAGATACGCAGTATTTT. This translates into CASSLETTDTQYF.

This rearrangement joins TRBV10-2 to TRBJ2-7; 11 bases are shared with TRBD1. The length of the CDR3 is 14 residues. Germline loops: CDR1 WSHSY, CDR2 SAAADI. The junction had 8 bases not matched to a gene; V was cut back by 4 bases and J by 9 bases. Here the CDR3 reads CASSVGTGGSGQYF. Written as DNA, the CDR3 is TGCGCCAGCAGTGTCGGGACAGGGGGATCAGGGCAGTACTTC.

This chain joins TRBV5-1 and TRBJ2-5; 10 nucleotides line up with TRBD1. This CDR3 is 15 amino acids long. The germline CDR1 and CDR2 sequences are SGHRS and YFSETQ. Trimming cost V 2 bases and J 5 bases; bases outside gene matches: 6. The CDR3 DNA reads as TGCGCCAGCAGCTTCACCGGGACAGGGGTGGAGACCCAGTACTTC. This translates into CASSFTGTGVETQYF.

The J gene is TRBJ2-2, the V gene TRBV6-1; TRBD2 matches at 7 bases. CDR3 length: 15 amino acids. CDR1 MNHNS and CDR2 SASEGT come from the germline V gene. With V trimmed by 6 bases and J by 4 bases, 8 bases remained unmatched. The CDR3 nucleotides are TGTGCCAGCAGGATACTAGCGCAGGGCACCGGGGAGCTGTTTTTT. Protein: CASRILAQGTGELFF.

A single count supports this clone. The chain joins TRBV4-1 to TRBJ2-1, with 7 bases fitting TRBD2. The CDR3 spans 15 residues. Germline CDR1 reads MGHRA; CDR2 reads YSYEKL. With 4 bases clipped from V and 4 bases from J, the junction kept 7 bases outside the gene matches. CDR3 sequence: CASSPRGSGYNEQFF. The DNA for the CDR3 is TGCGCCAGCAGCCCCCGTGGTAGCGGGTACAATGAGCAGTTCTTC.

The V gene is TRBV5-8, the J gene TRBJ2-1; a weak D match, TRBD2 (8 bases). V was cut by 4 bases and J by 4 bases, with 21 bases left in between. CDR3 length: 17 amino acids. Germline V lookup: CDR1 SGHTS, CDR2 YDEGEE. DNA of the CDR3: TGTGCCAGCAGCCCAGGGGGAACTAGCGGCTCTTACAATGAGCAGTTCTTC. It yields the protein CASSPGGTSGSYNEQFF.

V gene TRBV7-8 combines with J gene TRBJ1-5, with TRBD1 matching 8 bases. The CDR3 has 16 residues. V trimming: 1 base; J trimming: 6 bases; junction bases outside the gene matches: 8. Looked up from germline, CDR1 is SGHVS and CDR2 is FQNEAQ. CDR3 sequence reads: CASSLGNTGGSQPQHF. CDR3 DNA sequence: TGTGCCAGCAGCTTAGGAAATACAGGGGGTAGTCAGCCCCAGCATTTT.

V is TRBV9 and J is TRBJ2-7; 11 nucleotides agree with TRBD1. CDR3 size: 15 residues. Germline V gives CDR1 SGDLS, CDR2 YYNGEE. V shed 4 bases and J 4 bases; nucleotides not matched to a gene: 7. CDR3 in amino acids: CASSPTGTGGYEQYF. The CDR3 bases are TGTGCCAGCAGCCCCACCGGGACAGGGGGATACGAGCAGTACTTC.

This clone has more than one count but fewer than ten. The chain links TRBV25-1 to TRBJ1-1; unclear D gene. Trimming removed 2 bases from V and 3 bases from J, with 7 bases in between. The germline CDR1 and CDR2 sequences are MGHDK and SYGVNS. There are 13 residues in the CDR3. The DNA for the CDR3 is TGTGCCAGCAGTGAACTATGGGACACTGAAGCTTTCTTT. Protein sequence: CASSELWDTEAFF. Using reference TRBV25-1 and TRBJ1-1 for the parts outside the CDR3, the full variable domain is EADIYQTPRYLVIGTGKKITLECSQTMGHDKMYWYQQDPGMELHLIHYSYGVNSTEKGDLSSESTVSRIRTEHFPLTLESARPSHTSQYLCASSELWDTEAFFGQGTRLTVV.

The chain has TRBV2 and TRBJ2-5, with 13 positions matching TRBD2. This CDR3 has 16 residues. V lost 1 base to trimming and J lost 4 bases; unmatched junction nucleotides: 3. The germline CDR1 and CDR2 sequences are SNHLY and FYNNEI. Here the CDR3 DNA reads TGTGCCAGCAGTGAAGGACTAGCGGGGGGAATAGAGACCCAGTACTTC. As protein: CASSEGLAGGIETQYF.

J is TRBJ2-7 and V is TRBV7-2, with D possibly called TRBD1 or TRBD2 (5 bases each). V gave up 3 bases and J gave up 5 bases, with 20 bases separating them. Germline CDR1 reads SGHTA; CDR2 reads FQGNSA. The length of the CDR3 is 16 residues. CDR3 sequence reads: CASSFSGLARRNEQYF. The CDR3 nucleotides are TGTGCCAGCAGCTTCTCGGGGCTAGCAAGGAGGAACGAGCAGTACTTC.

This clone has a handful of counts. V gene TRBV18 combines with J gene TRBJ1-1; 7 bases align to TRBD1. The CDR3 contains 15 residues. Trimming removed 1 base from V and 1 base from J; junction bases left unmatched: 3. Germline V gives CDR1 KGHSH, CDR2 LQKENI. CDR3 sequence: CASSPRTGENTEAFF. As DNA, the CDR3 is TGTGCCAGCTCACCACGGACAGGAGAGAACACTGAAGCTTTCTTT. Drawing the rest from reference TRBV18 and TRBJ1-1, the complete variable domain is NAGVMQNPRHLVRRRGQEARLRCSPMKGHSHVYWYRQLPEEGLKFMVYLQKENIIDESGMPKERFSAEFPKEGPSILRIQQVVRGDSAAYFCASSPRTGENTEAFFGQGTRLTVV.

The rearrangement joins TRBV7-8 to TRBJ2-1, with TRBD2 as a possible D gene (7 bases). Germline CDR1 is SGHVS and CDR2 is FQNEAQ. V was clipped by 5 bases and J by 7 bases, with 18 bases between them. The CDR3 is made up of 15 amino acids. CDR3 amino acids: CASSRTGAGRNEQFF. The CDR3 nucleotides are TGTGCCAGCAGCCGGACGGGGGCCGGGAGGAATGAGCAGTTCTTC.

This chain joins TRBV6-5 and TRBJ2-7, with a tentative D call TRBD1 (6 bases). The germline CDR1 and CDR2 sequences are MNHEY and SVGAGI. CDR3 length equals 15 residues. V lost 3 bases, J lost 2 bases, and 14 bases lay in between. The CDR3 sequence: CASSYSTGATYEQYF. The CDR3 region has the DNA TGTGCCAGCAGTTATTCGACAGGAGCCACCTACGAGCAGTACTTC.

This chain joins TRBV7-3 and TRBJ2-3; 7 bases fit TRBD1. Germline lookup yields CDR1 SGHTA and CDR2 FQGTGA. This CDR3 region has 15 residues. The J segment lost 0 bases and the V segment lost 5 bases, leaving 5 bases of the junction unmatched. Here the CDR3 DNA reads TGTGCCAGCAGCCGACAGGGTGGGAGCACAGATACGCAGTATTTT. Translated: CASSRQGGSTDTQYF.

This clone appeared a few times. The chain's CDR3 is CASSLGQGAREQYF. The DNA of the CDR3 is TGTGCCAGCAGTCTAGGACAGGGGGCGCGCGAGCAGTACTTC. The chain employs TRBV27 and TRBJ2-7; 11 bases line up with TRBD1. The length of the CDR3 is 14 residues. Germline V gene lookup returns CDR1 MNHEY and CDR2 SMNVEV (reference sequence). V lost 5 bases, J lost 6 bases, and 6 bases stayed unmatched.

This chain connects TRBV11-3 to TRBJ2-5; TRBD1 aligns across 8 bases. The CDR3 consists of 13 residues. The germline CDR1 and CDR2 sequences are SGHNT and YENEEA. Losses at the gene ends were 4 bases for V and 4 bases for J; bases not matched to a gene: 2. The CDR3 sequence is CASSSTGVETQYF. The DNA for the CDR3 is TGTGCCAGCAGCTCGACAGGGGTAGAGACCCAGTACTTC.

The chain joins TRBV28 to TRBJ2-5; TRBD1 aligns across 8 bases. This CDR3 is built from 18 residues. Per the germline V gene, CDR1 is MDHEN and CDR2 is SYDVKM. J was trimmed by 7 bases and V by 5 bases; bases with no gene match: 21. The CDR3 DNA reads as TGTGCCAGCAGTAGATCAGGGGGCGCGGACCGTGATGAAGTGACCCAGTACTTC. Its translation is CASSRSGGADRDEVTQYF.

The chain uses TRBV6-1 and TRBJ1-5; possible D gene TRBD1, 5 bases. V was clipped by 2 bases and J by 0 bases, with 11 bases between them. There are 16 residues in the CDR3. Germline-derived CDR1 and CDR2 are MNHNS and SASEGT. The CDR3 spells CASSERGGYSNQPQHF. DNA of the CDR3: TGTGCCAGCAGTGAAAGGGGCGGATATAGCAATCAGCCCCAGCATTTT.